This record looks at one T cell receptor (beta chain) sequence and its context. No antigen is known for it. cDNA reverse transcribed from extracted RNA served as the sequencing template. Profiled with immunoSEQ multiplex PCR; TCRdb holds only in-frame clones, not every one. The table shows 170,000 or so clones, with roughly three fifths occurring only once. This sample is part of a study of CD8+ T cells in alopecia areata. Points from the study as a whole: In patients, TCRs were shared less clearly than in mice, and HLA may possibly be involved. Researchers say the link of baseline CD8+ expansion to response remains uncertain, with one nonresponder.

The ends were cut back, 1 base at V and 0 bases at J, with 10 bases in the middle. Germline assignment: CDR1 MGHRA and CDR2 YSYEKL. There are 17 residues in the CDR3. Treatment reported: oral pan-JAK inhibitor, 5-10 mg twice daily. The investigators collected lesional scalp punch biopsies and peripheral blood from alopecia areata patients. The chain is built from TRBV4-1 and TRBJ1-6; D remains unclear. Source: CD8+ T cells sorted from blood, taken at week 24, from a patient treated with tofacitinib. This TCR derives from a human donor with alopecia areata. The CDR3 nucleotides are TGCGCCAGCAGCCAAGTTCTCGGGAGCTCCTATAATTCACCCCTCCACTTT. Translation gives CASSQVLGSSYNSPLHF.